Shown below are 2 T cell receptor beta chains from a single sample sequenced in a study of T cells expressing NK-cell markers. TCRdb reanalyzed the 5' RACE reads, giving one entry per CDR3 protein sequence and no DNA. The sample shows approximately 150,000 distinct CDR3 sequences, and roughly an eighth sits with its ten largest clones. Specimen: blood T cells: a sorted CD56 or NKG2C T cell subset, CD4+ or CD8+ T cells, or bulk PBMC T cells (not recorded which). The receptors here all came from a man between 18 and 35 years old in good health.

The chain employs TRBV20-1 and TRBJ2-3; TCRdb's assignment of TRBD2 cannot be checked, as there is no DNA. This CDR3 is built from 14 residues. Germline CDR1 DFQATT, CDR2 SNEGSKA (reference sequence). This CDR3 is CSARSGEFTDTQYF.

This chain connects TRBV4-1 to TRBJ2-1. From germline, CDR1 is MGHRA and CDR2 YSYEKL. The CDR3 has 13 residues. The CDR3 loop reads CASSQEDSYEQFF.